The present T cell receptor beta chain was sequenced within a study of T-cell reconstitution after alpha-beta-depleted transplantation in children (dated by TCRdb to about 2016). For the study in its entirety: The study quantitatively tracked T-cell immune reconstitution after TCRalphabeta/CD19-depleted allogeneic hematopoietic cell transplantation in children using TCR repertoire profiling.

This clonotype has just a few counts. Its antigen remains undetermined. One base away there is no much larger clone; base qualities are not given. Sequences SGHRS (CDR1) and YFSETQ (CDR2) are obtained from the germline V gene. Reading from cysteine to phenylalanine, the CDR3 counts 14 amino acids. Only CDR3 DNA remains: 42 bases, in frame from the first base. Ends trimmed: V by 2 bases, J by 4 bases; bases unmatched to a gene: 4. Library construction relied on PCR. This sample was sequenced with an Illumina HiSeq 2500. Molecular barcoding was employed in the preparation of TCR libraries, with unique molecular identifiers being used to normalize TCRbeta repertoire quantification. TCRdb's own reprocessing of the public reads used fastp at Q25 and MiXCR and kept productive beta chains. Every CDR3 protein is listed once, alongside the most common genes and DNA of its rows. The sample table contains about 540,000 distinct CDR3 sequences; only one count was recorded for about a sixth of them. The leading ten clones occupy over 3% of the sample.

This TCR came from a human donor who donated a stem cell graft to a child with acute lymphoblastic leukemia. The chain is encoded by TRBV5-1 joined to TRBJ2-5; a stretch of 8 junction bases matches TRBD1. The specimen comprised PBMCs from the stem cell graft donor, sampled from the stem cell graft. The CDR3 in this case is CASSLPTGAETQYF. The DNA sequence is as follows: TGCGCCAGCAGCTTACCGACAGGGGCAGAGACCCAGTACTTC.